This T cell receptor beta chain was identified during a study of blood T cell repertoires in COVID-19. Study details: Whether acute or convalescent, the COVID-19 samples came from the United States, Italy and Spain. T cells, B-cell-depleted T cells, or PBMCs supplied cDNA or gDNA.

Per the original methods: Amplified reference gene primers provided the basis for estimating nucleated cell counts. Generated by immunoSEQ multiplex PCR, the TCRdb table keeps only in-frame clones and is missing some. That table gives V, J and clone size, and the DNA gave D and trimming. There are 68,000 or so clones in the sample; approximately 90% occur only once, and more than 2.5% lies in the top ten. CDR1 SNHLY and CDR2 FYNNEI come from the germline V gene. V trimming: 6 bases; J trimming: 7 bases; junction bases outside the gene matches: 4. CDR3 length: 15 amino acids. Only one count was recorded for this clone.

The rearrangement uses TRBV2 and TRBJ2-1; 15 nucleotides match TRBD2. The material sequenced was peripheral blood. The clonotype was recovered from a man aged 50-60 years with acute or convalescent COVID-19. The DNA for the CDR3 is TGTGCCAGCAGCGCTGGGACTAGCGGGAGGAATGAGCAGTTCTTC. It codes for CASSAGTSGRNEQFF. Supplemented by reference TRBV2 and TRBJ2-1, the full variable domain reads EPEVTQTPSHQVTQMGQEVILRCVPISNHLYFYWYRQILGQKVEFLVSFYNNEISEKSEIFDDQFSVERPDGSNFTLKIRSTKLEDSAMYFCASSAGTSGRNEQFFGPGTRLTVL.